Below are 2 T cell receptor beta chains sequenced from a single sample in a study of T cell responses to AZD1222 COVID-19 vaccine. The data were produced by immunoSEQ multiplex PCR, yet TCRdb's version contains in-frame clones alone and is incomplete. The data contain 30,000 to 35,000 clones, around 89% of them seen just once; the ten biggest clones take up 11% to 15%. The material sequenced was peripheral blood, taken 28 days after the second AZD1222 dose. These receptors originate from an adult who received the AZD1222 COVID-19 vaccine.

This chain joins TRBV7-2 and TRBJ1-1, with no clear D. Trimming shortened V by 5 bases and J by 0 bases, and 25 bases separated the two germline ends. Germline CDR1 is SGHTA and CDR2 is FQGNSA. CDR3 size: 19 residues. In nucleotides, the CDR3 is TGTGCCAGCAGCAGAACAACAGCGTTATGGGTCGAGATGAACACTGAAGCTTTCTTT. Its protein is CASSRTTALWVEMNTEAFF. The whole variable domain, filled in from reference TRBV7-2 and TRBJ1-1, reads GAGVSQSPSNKVTEKGKDVELRCDPISGHTALYWYRQSLGQGLEFLIYFQGNSAPDKSGLPSDRFSAERTGGSVSTLTIQRTQQEDSAVYLCASSRTTALWVEMNTEAFFGQGTRLTVV.

This clone came up once. V usage is TRBV12-3 or TRBV12-4 and J usage is TRBJ2-7; D uncertain. Trimming left V 5 bases short and J 2 bases short, with 7 bases between. The CDR3 length is 12 residues. CDR3: CASSPRAYEQYF. The DNA for the CDR3 is TGTGCCAGCAGTCCCCGAGCCTACGAGCAGTACTTC.